This is a list of T cell receptor beta chains from one sample in a study of T cells in Graves' hyperthyroidism and ophthalmopathy. TCRdb re-derived calls from the multiplex PCR reads in MiXCR, one entry per CDR3 protein. Counted here are 300,000 to 450,000 distinct CDR3 sequences, approximately 13% occurring once; the ten biggest clones make up around 9.2%. Sequences were obtained from blood. Receptors originate from a young woman with Graves' hyperthyroidism. The CDR3 runs from the conserved cysteine through the conserved F or W. The D gene is left open where the match is weak. The size of a clone is reported for some rows only, either as once, few or many, or as a class for expanded clones.

CDR3 protein,CDR3 DNA,D gene,J gene,V gene,clone size
CASSQDLNQPQHF,TGTGCCAGCAGCCAAGACCTCAATCAGCCCCAGCATTTT,NA,TRBJ1-5,TRBV3-1,many
CAWNSGTSSNQPQHF,TGTGCCTGGAACTCCGGGACAAGTAGCAATCAGCCCCAGCATTTT,NA,TRBJ1-5,TRBV30,many
CASSYGGGQFF,TGTGCCAGCAGCTACGGAGGGGGGCAGTTCTTC,NA,TRBJ2-1,TRBV7-6,NA
CASRYQSGNTIYF,TGTGCCAGCAGATACCAGTCAGGAAACACCATATATTTT,NA,TRBJ1-3,TRBV28,many
CASSPIETGPGNGYTF,TGTGCCAGTAGTCCAATAGAAACAGGGCCCGGGAATGGCTACACCTTC,NA,TRBJ1-2,TRBV19,NA
CAISEGLAAGETQYF,TGTGCCATCAGTGAGGGACTAGCGGCGGGAGAGACCCAGTACTTC,TRBD2,TRBJ2-5,TRBV10-3,many
CASSLAGTSGGQPQHF,TGCGCCAGCAGCTTGGCCGGGACTTCGGGAGGGCAGCCCCAGCATTTT,NA,TRBJ1-5,TRBV5-1,few
CASSLVGDPDGYTF,TGTGCCAGCAGTCTCGTGGGGGATCCTGATGGCTACACCTTC,NA,TRBJ1-2,TRBV28,many
CASSVAVKAEAFF,TGTGCCAGCAGTGTTGCGGTTAAGGCTGAAGCTTTCTTT,NA,TRBJ1-1,TRBV6-1,many
CSVDWTGHGYTF,TGCAGCGTTGATTGGACAGGACATGGCTACACCTTC,TRBD1,TRBJ1-2,TRBV29-1,many
CASTDGFTYTGELFF,TGTGCCAGCACCGACGGTTTCACCTACACCGGGGAGCTGTTTTTT,NA,TRBJ2-2,TRBV28,many
CASSDRLAGQYF,TGTGCCAGCAGTGACAGACTAGCAGGGCAGTACTTC,TRBD2,TRBJ2-7,TRBV25-1,NA
CASSATAGTGPNQPQHF,TGTGCCAGCAGCGCTACCGCCGGGACAGGACCGAATCAGCCCCAGCATTTT,TRBD1,TRBJ1-5,TRBV7-8,many
CASSSSGRAGDELAKNIQYF,TGTGCCAGCAGTTCCTCAGGGAGGGCGGGGGACGAGTTGGCCAAAAACATTCAGTACTTC,TRBD2,TRBJ2-4,TRBV6-1,NA
CASKNGQVLNSPLHF,TGTGCCAGCAAGAATGGACAGGTCCTTAATTCACCCCTCCACTTT,TRBD1,TRBJ1-6,TRBV6-1,many
CASQGGTEAFF,TGTGCTTCGCAGGGAGGGACTGAAGCTTTCTTT,NA,TRBJ1-1,TRBV30,many
CASSLSLLAGVNTGELFF,TGTGCCAGCAGCCTCAGTCTTCTAGCGGGGGTAAACACCGGGGAGCTGTTTTTT,TRBD2,TRBJ2-2,TRBV3-1,many
CATSRDRNTPYNEQFF,TGTGCCACCAGCAGAGATCGGAACACCCCCTACAATGAGCAGTTCTTC,NA,TRBJ2-1,TRBV15,NA
CASSVDLSNTGELFF,TGTGCCAGCAGTGTGGATTTATCGAACACCGGGGAGCTGTTTTTT,NA,TRBJ2-2,TRBV6-1,many
CASSMITSPETQYF,TGTGCCAGTAGTATGATAACTAGTCCTGAGACCCAGTACTTC,NA,TRBJ2-5,TRBV19,few
CSAGQQGLLSSDTQYF,TGCAGTGCTGGCCAGCAGGGTTTGTTGTCTTCAGATACGCAGTATTTT,NA,TRBJ2-3,TRBV20-1,many
CASRLYTDTQYF,TGTGCCAGCAGATTATACACAGATACGCAGTATTTT,NA,TRBJ2-3,TRBV7-9,many
CASSPTRRAAQYF,TGTGCCAGCAGCCCGACCCGCCGGGCCGCTCAGTACTTC,NA,TRBJ2-5,TRBV11-3,NA
CASSTGQGFPGANVLTF,TGTGCCAGCAGCACAGGACAGGGGTTTCCTGGGGCCAACGTCCTGACTTTC,TRBD1,TRBJ2-6,TRBV7-3,many
CATGGTNYGYTF,TGTGCCACCGGAGGAACTAACTATGGCTACACCTTC,NA,TRBJ1-2,TRBV6-1,many
CASSLLDQQYF,TGTGCCAGCAGTCTCCTAGACCAGCAGTACTTC,NA,TRBJ2-7,TRBV6-1,many
CASSPHPDRGSGANVLTF,TGCGCCAGCAGCCCCCACCCAGACAGGGGGTCTGGGGCCAACGTCCTGACTTTC,TRBD1,TRBJ2-6,TRBV5-1,many
CASSQKTGAGTEAFF,TGTGCCAGCTCACAGAAGACAGGCGCGGGGACTGAAGCTTTCTTT,NA,TRBJ1-1,TRBV18,many
CASSLFQDSNNQPQHF,TGTGCCAGCAGCCTCTTTCAGGACAGTAACAATCAGCCCCAGCATTTT,NA,TRBJ1-5,TRBV4-2,NA
CKSTSGRVSSYNEQFF,TGTAAATCGACTAGCGGGAGGGTGAGCTCCTACAATGAGCAGTTCTTC,TRBD2,TRBJ2-1,TRBV28,few
CASSVPVEGPGDYTQYF,TGTGCCAGCAGCGTTCCCGTCGAGGGGCCAGGGGATTATACGCAGTATTTT,NA,TRBJ2-3,TRBV9,NA
CASSPFGTVYEQYF,TGTGCCAGCAGCCCCTTCGGGACAGTCTACGAGCAGTACTTC,TRBD1,TRBJ2-7,TRBV7-3,NA
CASRNSGGARTDTQYF,TGTGCCAGCAGAAATAGCGGGGGGGCCAGGACAGATACGCAGTATTTT,TRBD2,TRBJ2-3,TRBV28,many
CSARDRPVGAGELFF,TGCAGTGCTAGAGATCGGCCCGTCGGGGCCGGGGAGCTGTTTTTT,NA,TRBJ2-2,TRBV20-1,NA
CASSYSIRVTVQYQETQYF,TGTGCCAGCAGTTACTCCATACGCGTTACAGTTCAGTACCAAGAGACCCAGTACTTC,NA,TRBJ2-5,TRBV6-2/TRBV6-3,few
CAWSEERGSEQFF,TGTGCCTGGAGTGAGGAAAGGGGCTCAGAGCAGTTCTTC,NA,TRBJ2-1,TRBV30,many
CSARRASGINEQFF,TGCAGTGCTAGAAGGGCTAGCGGGATCAATGAGCAGTTCTTC,TRBD2,TRBJ2-1,TRBV20-1,many
CASSPMTENYGHTF,TGTGCCAGCAGTCCAATGACGGAGAACTATGGCCACACCTTC,NA,TRBJ1-2,TRBV3-1,NA
CAWMVGLGNNEQFF,TGTGCCTGGATGGTTGGGCTAGGAAACAATGAGCAGTTCTTC,NA,TRBJ2-1,TRBV30,NA
CASSQVYGLSTDTQYF,TGTGCCAGCAGCCAAGTTTACGGTTTAAGCACAGATACGCAGTATTTT,NA,TRBJ2-3,TRBV3-1,many
CATSGQAGEKLFF,TGTGCCACCAGTGGGCAGGCGGGTGAAAAACTGTTTTTT,NA,TRBJ1-4,TRBV24-1,many
CASSPTDSADQPQHF,TGTGCCAGCAGTCCTACCGACAGTGCCGATCAGCCCCAGCATTTT,NA,TRBJ1-5,TRBV12-3/TRBV12-4,many
CSALWPGTFNYEQYF,TGCAGTGCTCTTTGGCCCGGGACGTTTAACTACGAGCAGTACTTC,NA,TRBJ2-7,TRBV20-1,NA
CAISDPTREAKNIQYF,TGTGCCATCAGTGACCCGACCAGGGAGGCCAAAAACATTCAGTACTTC,NA,TRBJ2-4,TRBV10-3,few
CASTPDRTYEQYF,TGTGCCAGCACCCCGGACAGGACCTACGAGCAGTACTTC,TRBD1,TRBJ2-7,TRBV11-2,many
CASSSVTETQYF,TGTGCCAGCAGTTCGGTAACAGAGACCCAGTACTTC,NA,TRBJ2-5,TRBV28,many
CSVERGRPGNTGELFF,TGCAGCGTTGAACGGGGGAGACCTGGGAACACCGGGGAGCTGTTTTTT,NA,TRBJ2-2,TRBV29-1,many
CASSFVAGQSSYEQYF,TGCGCCAGCAGCTTCGTAGCGGGCCAGAGCTCCTACGAGCAGTACTTC,TRBD2,TRBJ2-7,TRBV5-1,NA
CSASKRTGLGNTEAFF,TGCAGTGCTAGTAAGAGGACAGGGTTAGGGAACACTGAAGCTTTCTTT,TRBD1,TRBJ1-1,TRBV20-1,NA